Below, 24 T cell receptor beta chains from the same sample are listed, as sequenced in a study of T cell responses to AZD1222 COVID-19 vaccine. Method: immunoSEQ multiplex PCR; TCRdb's copy keeps in-frame clones and lacks some. The data contain 150,000 or so clones, 90% to 95% of them singletons. The specimen comprised peripheral blood, sampled on day 0 of MenACWY control vaccination. These receptors all come from an adult in good health.

The rearrangement joins TRBV5-8 to TRBJ2-5, with 14 bases lining up with TRBD2. The ends lost 4 bases at V and 5 bases at J; junction bases unmatched: 4. CDR1 and CDR2 (germline): SGHTS, YDEGEE. The CDR3 has 15 residues. CDR3 nucleotide sequence: TGTGCCAGCAGCCCGGGACTAGCGGGGGTGGAGACCCAGTACTTC. Translation: CASSPGLAGVETQYF.

The chain couples TRBV12-3 or TRBV12-4 to TRBJ1-5, with 7 positions matching TRBD1. The CDR3 extends over 13 amino acids. The V and J ends lost 7 bases and 2 bases, in that order; junction bases with no gene match: 2. The CDR3 here is CASTGQGNQPQHF. The CDR3 nucleotides read TGTGCCAGCACAGGACAGGGCAATCAGCCCCAGCATTTT.

This clone occurred once. V gene TRBV28 combines with J gene TRBJ2-7, with D perhaps matching TRBD2 (5 bases). The ends were cut back, 10 bases at V and 0 bases at J, with 13 bases in the middle. Germline V gives CDR1 MDHEN, CDR2 SYDVKM. The CDR3 is made up of 13 amino acids. The CDR3 DNA sequence: TGTGCCACCGCCCGGGGAAGCTCCTACGAGCAGTACTTC. Amino acid sequence: CATARGSSYEQYF.

This clone was recorded once. V is TRBV21-1 and J is TRBJ2-7; TRBD2 is taken as the D call from the table, unchecked against the DNA. TRBV21-1 is a recognized pseudogene. The CDR3 covers 14 residues. In DNA form, the CDR3 reads TGTGCCAGCAGCAATCACTACACACCCTACGAGCAGTACTTC. It yields the protein CASSNHYTPYEQYF.

This rearrangement joins TRBV27 to TRBJ2-7, with D tentatively TRBD2 (5 bases). The CDR3 covers 15 residues. Germline V gives CDR1 MNHEY, CDR2 SMNVEV (reference sequence). Trimming pared 3 bases from V and 2 bases from J, leaving 14 bases between. CDR3 bases: TGTGCCAGCAGTTTCGACACCCTCGGGACCTACGAGCAGTACTTC. Its translation is CASSFDTLGTYEQYF.

This clone was seen a handful of times. The CDR3 sequence: CASSQDSSNQPQHF. Written as DNA, the CDR3 is TGTGCCAGCAGCCAAGATTCGAGCAATCAGCCCCAGCATTTT. The chain carries TRBV4-2 and TRBJ1-5; D call uncertain. Trimming cost V 0 bases and J 1 base, with 4 bases left between them. CDR1 and CDR2 (germline): LGHNA, YNFKEQ. The CDR3 consists of 14 residues.

V and J are TRBV5-1 and TRBJ2-5; 7 nucleotides line up with TRBD1. Germline trimming cut 4 bases from V and 1 base from J; bases unmatched to any gene: 4. Germline V gene data show CDR1 as SGHRS and CDR2 as YFSETQ. The CDR3 loop spans 14 amino acids. CDR3 sequence reads: CASSPGQVQETQYF. The CDR3 DNA reads as TGCGCCAGCAGCCCCGGACAGGTCCAAGAGACCCAGTACTTC.

The chain employs TRBV6-5 and TRBJ1-3; D gene uncertain. Germline V gives CDR1 MNHEY, CDR2 SVGAGI. The ends were cut back, 7 bases at V and 0 bases at J, with 10 bases in the middle. The CDR3 spans 14 residues. DNA for the CDR3: TGTGCCAGCAAGTACGACACCTCTGGAAACACCATATATTTT. This translates into CASKYDTSGNTIYF.

The genes are TRBV14 and TRBJ1-1; weak D call: TRBD1 (5 bases). In germline, CDR1 is SGHDN, CDR2 FVKESK. This CDR3 comprises 16 residues. With 4 bases removed from V and 2 bases from J, the gap between germline ends came to 17 bases. The CDR3 nucleotides are TGTGCCAGCAGCCTTCGGGGCACACTGATCAACACTGAAGCTTTCTTT. Translation gives CASSLRGTLINTEAFF.

The V call is TRBV5-1, the J call TRBJ1-5; 7 positions match TRBD1. Germline values: CDR1 SGHRS, CDR2 YFSETQ. V was pared by 2 bases and J by 9 bases, with 5 bases of the junction left unmatched. The CDR3 is 13 residues long. The CDR3 nucleotides are TGCGCCAGCAGCTTACAGGGGTTCGGGCCCCAGCATTTT. Protein product: CASSLQGFGPQHF. The full variable domain, with the rest looked up from reference TRBV5-1 and TRBJ1-5, is KAGVTQTPRYLIKTRGQQVTLSCSPISGHRSVSWYQQTPGQGLQFLFEYFSETQRNKGNFPGRFSGRQFSNSRSEMNVSTLELGDSALYLCASSLQGFGPQHFGDGTRLSIL.

CDR3 sequence reads: CATSDPDRDYNEQFF. CDR3 sequence (DNA): TGTGCCACCAGTGACCCCGACAGGGACTACAATGAGCAGTTCTTC. The chain is built from TRBV24-1 and TRBJ2-1, with TRBD1 identical over 7 bases. The CDR3 sequence is 15 residues long. Trimming cost V 4 bases and J 3 bases; bases outside gene matches: 5. From germline, CDR1 is KGHDR and CDR2 SFDVKD.

The chain combines TRBV5-1 with TRBJ1-1; D not resolved. Trimming stripped 1 base from V and 0 bases from J, with 13 bases between. The CDR3 consists of 16 residues. Germline V gene lookup returns CDR1 SGHRS and CDR2 YFSETQ. The CDR3 DNA is TGCGCCAGCAGCTTGAATCCTTCGACCATGAACACTGAAGCTTTCTTT. Protein product: CASSLNPSTMNTEAFF.

This sequence joins TRBV6-8 and TRBJ1-4; D gene ambiguous. The CDR3 spans 14 residues. Germline CDR1 and CDR2: MNHGY and SAAAGT. The ends were cut back, 3 bases at V and 4 bases at J, with 9 bases in the middle. DNA for the CDR3: TGTGCCAGCAGTTATACCGAAGGTAATGAAAAACTGTTTTTT. Its protein is CASSYTEGNEKLFF.

The V call is TRBV2, the J call TRBJ1-6; D is perhaps TRBD1 (5 bases). The CDR3 contains 13 residues. The V gene's germline CDR1 is SNHLY and CDR2 FYNNEI. V was pared by 6 bases and J by 7 bases, with 10 bases between. This CDR3 is CASRPKGNSPLHF. The CDR3 coding sequence is TGTGCCAGCAGACCAAAGGGGAATTCACCCCTCCACTTT.

DNA for the CDR3: TGTGCCAGTAGGGGGACAGCCATTAGCAATCAGCCCCAGCATTTT. Translating it yields CASRGTAISNQPQHF. V gene TRBV19 combines with J gene TRBJ1-5; 7 positions match TRBD1. Germline loops: CDR1 LNHDA, CDR2 SQIVND (reference sequence). Unmatched junction bases numbered 5, after V lost 6 bases and J lost 0 bases. The CDR3 sequence is 15 residues long.

The V call is TRBV5-5, the J call TRBJ2-7, with D possibly being TRBD2 (6 bases). Germline CDR1 and CDR2: SGHKS and YYEKEE (reference sequence). This CDR3 has 15 residues. Trimming took off 2 bases at V and 3 bases at J, with 15 bases between the two ends. For the CDR3, the DNA is TGTGCCAGCAGCTTTCATGGGGCGGGGCACTACGAGCAGTACTTC. Translation: CASSFHGAGHYEQYF. The full variable domain, in which reference TRBV5-5 and TRBJ2-7 provide the parts outside the CDR3, is DAGVTQSPTHLIKTRGQQVTLRCSPISGHKSVSWYQQVLGQGPQFIFQYYEKEERGRGNFPDRFSARQFPNYSSELNVNALLLGDSALYLCASSFHGAGHYEQYFGPGTRLTVT.

V usage is TRBV14 and J usage is TRBJ1-2; D not resolved. The CDR3 is 14 amino acids. From germline, CDR1 is SGHDN and CDR2 FVKESK. V gave up 3 bases and J gave up 6 bases, with 14 bases separating them. The CDR3 protein is CASSQVSVEHGYTF. The CDR3 DNA follows: TGTGCCAGCAGCCAGGTATCCGTCGAACATGGCTACACCTTC.

V and J are TRBV7-6 and TRBJ1-2; TRBD1 matches 9 bases. Germline lookup yields CDR1 SGHVS and CDR2 FNYEAQ. After removal of 1 base from V and 0 bases from J, the junction contained 3 bases not matched to a gene. The CDR3 spans 16 residues. In nucleotides, the CDR3 is TGTGCCAGCAGCTTAGGGACAGGGGAGACTAACTATGGCTACACCTTC. Protein product: CASSLGTGETNYGYTF.

The rearrangement joins TRBV19 to TRBJ1-5; TRBD1 might be the D (6 bases). The V end lost 6 bases, the J end lost 0 bases, and 9 bases lay between the germline ends. The CDR3 has 14 amino acids. CDR1 LNHDA and CDR2 SQIVND come from the germline V gene (reference sequence). The CDR3: CASSRDISNQPQHF. The CDR3 DNA follows: TGTGCCAGTAGCCGGGACATTAGCAATCAGCCCCAGCATTTT.

The rearrangement uses TRBV5-5 and TRBJ1-2, with D unresolved. V lost 4 bases, J lost 6 bases, and 10 bases lay in between. Germline values: CDR1 SGHKS, CDR2 YYEKEE (reference sequence). The CDR3 totals 12 residues. CDR3 DNA: TGTGCCAGCAGCCCGAATGGTAATGGCTACACCTTC. This sequence encodes CASSPNGNGYTF. Supplemented by reference TRBV5-5 and TRBJ1-2, the full variable domain reads DAGVTQSPTHLIKTRGQQVTLRCSPISGHKSVSWYQQVLGQGPQFIFQYYEKEERGRGNFPDRFSARQFPNYSSELNVNALLLGDSALYLCASSPNGNGYTFGSGTRLTVV.

The V gene is TRBV28, the J gene TRBJ2-7, with TRBD2 matching over 11 bases. From germline, CDR1 is MDHEN and CDR2 SYDVKM. This CDR3 has 15 residues. Trimming cost V 2 bases and J 7 bases; bases outside gene matches: 7. CDR3 loop: CASSLKASGRREQYF. DNA of the CDR3: TGTGCCAGCAGTTTAAAGGCTAGCGGGAGGCGAGAGCAGTACTTC. Full variable domain (remainder filled in from reference TRBV28 and TRBJ2-7): DVKVTQSSRYLVKRTGEKVFLECVQDMDHENMFWYRQDPGLGLRLIYFSYDVKMKEKGDIPEGYSVSREKKERFSLILESASTNQTSMYLCASSLKASGRREQYFGPGTRLTVT.

This rearrangement joins TRBV5-1 to TRBJ1-6, with a tentative D call TRBD1 (6 bases). V was pared by 4 bases and J by 7 bases, with 15 bases between. Germline V CDR1 and CDR2: SGHRS, YFSETQ. The length of the CDR3 is 15 residues. DNA for the CDR3: TGCGCCAGCAGCGCCCCAGGGGTAGGGAATTCACCCCTCCACTTT. Translation gives CASSAPGVGNSPLHF.

The chain couples TRBV6-1 to TRBJ1-1; 9 nucleotides match TRBD1. CDR1 is MNHNS and CDR2 is SASEGT in the germline V gene. The V segment lost 1 base and the J segment 3 bases; nucleotides outside the gene matches: 6. This CDR3 contains 16 residues. The CDR3 DNA follows: TGTGCCAGCAGTGAAGGGACAGGGGCGGGGTACACTGAAGCTTTCTTT. It codes for CASSEGTGAGYTEAFF.

The chain uses TRBV18 and TRBJ2-5, with D possibly being TRBD2 (5 bases). V lost 0 bases and J lost 5, with 10 bases in between. CDR3 size: 14 residues. Germline-derived CDR1 and CDR2 are KGHSH and LQKENI. The CDR3 here is CASSPPGSGETQYF. The CDR3, as DNA: TGTGCCAGCTCACCACCAGGGAGTGGGGAGACCCAGTACTTC.